This T cell receptor (beta chain) was documented in a study of blood T cell repertoires in COVID-19. Whole-study context: The United States, Italy and Spain were the sources of the acute and convalescent COVID-19 samples. T cells, B-cell-depleted T cells, or PBMCs supplied cDNA or gDNA.

Germline V gives CDR1 MNHNS, CDR2 SASEGT. Trimming took 3 bases from V and 11 from J, leaving 17 bases between them. This CDR3 region has 13 residues. In the original processing: Amplification of reference gene primers was used by the study to estimate nucleated cell counts. Libraries were prepared by immunoSEQ multiplex PCR; TCRdb keeps only in-frame clonotypes and omits some of them. The DNA gave D and trimming, while V, J and clone size come from that table. The sample holds roughly 120,000 clones, less than 85% seen once. The TCR originated in a man aged 45-60 years with acute or convalescent COVID-19. The chain recombines TRBV6-1 with TRBJ2-7; D is perhaps TRBD1 (6 bases). The sample comprised peripheral blood. The chain's CDR3 is CASSEGHMLREYF. DNA for the CDR3: TGTGCCAGCAGTGAGGGACACATGCTGAGGGAGTACTTC.